This T cell receptor (beta chain) stems from a study of cytomegalovirus exposure and HLA in healthy donors. Overall study findings and caveats: A prior analysis recorded that most TCR beta V segments were productive about 90% or about 30% of the time.

The PCR made use of 60 Vbeta and 13 Jbeta primers. Sequenced by immunoSEQ multiplex PCR; TCRdb stores in-frame clones only, minus some. The sample contains 90,000 to 110,000 clones, roughly 76% of which appear only once. To note about this clone: Antigen specificity is unknown.

The TCR was taken from a man aged 25-45 years in good health and CMV-seropositive. The sequenced sample consisted of PBMCs.

CDR3 in DNA: TGCAGCGTTGGTGGACAGGCCACCGGGGAGCTGTTTTTT. This codes for CSVGGQATGELFF. The V gene is TRBV29-1, the J gene TRBJ2-2; TRBD1 matches at 7 bases. V gave up 4 bases and J gave up 4 bases; unmatched junction bases: 3. The CDR3 consists of 13 residues. CDR1 and CDR2 (germline): SQVTM, ANQGSEA.